Below, 18 T cell receptor beta chains from the same sample are listed, as sequenced in a study of blood T cell repertoires in COVID-19 (dated by TCRdb to the early 2020s). Receptors were amplified or captured by the immunoSEQ multiplex PCR assay. TCRdb re-hosts the immuneACCESS table, in-frame sequences only. Its copies lack some clones; in the studies checked, an unresolved V gene accounts for under half of them, and the cause for the rest is not known. The sample table lists more than 75,000 clones, around 80% of them with a count of one. Together, the top ten hold around a sixth of the sample. The material sequenced was peripheral blood. Source of these receptors: a woman of 80 years or more with active or convalescent COVID-19.

The rearrangement links TRBV20-1 to TRBJ1-5, with 11 bases identical to TRBD1. CDR3 length equals 16 residues. From germline, CDR1 is DFQATT and CDR2 SNEGSKA (reference sequence). The J segment lost 7 bases and the V segment lost 3 bases, leaving 11 bases of the junction unmatched. CDR3 region: CSASPWDRGSGQPQHF. Written as DNA, the CDR3 is TGCAGTGCTAGTCCATGGGACAGGGGGTCCGGGCAGCCCCAGCATTTT.

The chain recombines TRBV6-2 or TRBV6-3 with TRBJ1-5; D gene uncertain. This CDR3 contains 14 residues. The germline CDR1 and CDR2 sequences are MNHEY and SVGEGT. Trimming removed 5 bases at V and 9 bases at J, with 17 bases between. The CDR3 here is CASSSGGSQGPQHF. As DNA, the CDR3 is TGTGCCAGCAGTAGCGGTGGCTCTCAAGGGCCCCAGCATTTT.

In its sample, this clone was seen many times. The genes are TRBV7-3 and TRBJ2-2; 8 positions agree with TRBD1. Looked up from germline, CDR1 is SGHTA and CDR2 is FQGTGA. J gave up 5 bases and V 5 bases, and 7 bases lay outside the gene matches. The CDR3 contains 15 residues. CDR3 in DNA: TGTGCCAGCAGCCCTCAGGGGGCGCTAACCGGGGAGCTGTTTTTT. Protein product: CASSPQGALTGELFF.

The rearrangement links TRBV12-3 or TRBV12-4 to TRBJ1-2, with D perhaps TRBD1 (6 bases). This CDR3 comprises 13 residues. Trimming stripped 5 bases from V and 1 base from J, with 8 bases between. The CDR3 reads CASSPGHNYGYTF. The CDR3, as DNA: TGTGCCAGCAGTCCGGGACATAACTATGGCTACACCTTC.

In this sample, this clone turned up a few times. The chain links TRBV3-1 (or the pseudogene TRBV3-2) to TRBJ1-2, with a possible D match to TRBD1 (6 bases). Trimming took off 0 bases at V and 9 bases at J, with 14 bases between the two ends. Germline CDR1 and CDR2: LGHDT and YNNKEL (reference sequence). The CDR3 is 14 amino acids. In DNA, the CDR3 is TGTGCCAGCAGCCAAGAGGGCAGGGGAATAAGCTACACCTTC. Residues: CASSQEGRGISYTF.

The V gene is TRBV5-1, the J gene TRBJ1-2; 8 nucleotides line up with TRBD1. CDR1 is SGHRS and CDR2 is YFSETQ in the germline V gene. V shed 0 bases and J 7 bases; nucleotides not matched to a gene: 8. The CDR3 contains 15 residues. CDR3 in DNA: TGCGCCAGCAGCTTGGATGGTGGACAGGGCCGTGGCTACACCTTC. Its protein is CASSLDGGQGRGYTF.

Many counts were recorded for this clone. One junction end disagrees with the germline gene, perhaps due to a read error. The rearrangement joins TRBV30 to TRBJ2-7; 8 positions agree with TRBD1. The CDR3 contains 13 residues. Germline assignment: CDR1 GTSNPN and CDR2 SVGIG (reference sequence). CDR3 sequence: CAWSPGQAYEQYF. DNA for the CDR3: TGTGCTTGGAGCCCGGGACAGGCCTACGAGCAGTACTTC.

The chain carries TRBV2 and TRBJ1-5; D is uncertain. The CDR3 has 17 residues. The V and J ends lost 1 base and 2 bases respectively, with 15 bases between them. The germline CDR1 and CDR2 sequences are SNHLY and FYNNEI. CDR3 nucleotides: TGTGCCAGCAGTGAAGACGATACGGGTCTTGGCAATCAGCCCCAGCATTTT. It is translated as CASSEDDTGLGNQPQHF.

This chain connects TRBV6-4 to TRBJ2-2, with 10 bases matching TRBD2. CDR3 size: 15 residues. Germline lookup yields CDR1 MRHNA and CDR2 SNTAGT. Trimming cost V 5 bases and J 1 base; bases outside gene matches: 1. CDR3 coding DNA: TGTGCCAGCAGTTCTAGCGGGGGGAACACCGGGGAGCTGTTTTTT. Protein: CASSSSGGNTGELFF.

This chain uses TRBV4-2 with TRBJ1-2; 8 bases match TRBD1. V trimming: 8 bases; J trimming: 2 bases; junction bases outside the gene matches: 7. The CDR3 length is 14 residues. CDR1 is LGHNA, CDR2 YNFKEQ, per germline. In nucleotides, the CDR3 is TGTGCCAGCTACGGACAGGGACTGAACTATGGCTACACCTTC. Encoded protein: CASYGQGLNYGYTF.

This chain connects TRBV4-2 to TRBJ1-2; D is uncertain. V was cut by 4 bases and J by 4 bases, with 10 bases left in between. Per germline, CDR1 LGHNA and CDR2 YNFKEQ. The CDR3 contains 13 residues. This CDR3 is CASSPSRGYGYTF. CDR3 coding DNA: TGTGCCAGCAGCCCGAGCCGAGGCTATGGCTACACCTTC.

This chain links TRBV4-1 with TRBJ2-1, with D perhaps matching TRBD2 (6 bases). The CDR3 spans 14 residues. Germline V gene data show CDR1 as MGHRA and CDR2 as YSYEKL. Trimming removed 4 bases at V and 3 bases at J, with 10 bases between. CDR3 nucleotide sequence: TGCGCCAGCAGCCTGACCGGGGGCTACAATGAGCAGTTCTTC. Protein sequence: CASSLTGGYNEQFF.

V usage is TRBV19 and J usage is TRBJ1-2, with D perhaps matching TRBD1 (5 bases). CDR1 LNHDA and CDR2 SQIVND come from the germline V gene (reference sequence). V dropped 9 bases and J dropped 1 base, with 27 bases sitting between them. This CDR3 has 18 amino acids. The CDR3 loop is CASHGGTDRGAFNYGYTF. The CDR3 DNA is TGTGCCAGCCATGGGGGGACGGACCGAGGGGCCTTTAACTATGGCTACACCTTC.

The chain has TRBV6-2 or TRBV6-3 and TRBJ2-7; 7 nucleotides align to TRBD1. After removal of 0 bases from V and 2 bases from J, the junction contained 7 bases not matched to a gene. Germline assignment: CDR1 MNHEY and CDR2 SVGEGT. The CDR3 spans 16 residues. Written as DNA, the CDR3 is TGTGCCAGCAGTTACTCGCTTCAGGGGGACACCTACGAGCAGTACTTC. This encodes CASSYSLQGDTYEQYF.

The chain has TRBV28 and TRBJ1-4, with 8 bases identical to TRBD1. The CDR3 contains 15 residues. After removal of 3 bases from V and 6 bases from J, the junction contained 6 bases not matched to a gene. Germline assignment: CDR1 MDHEN and CDR2 SYDVKM. The CDR3 nucleotides are TGTGCCAGCAGTTTCTCAGGGGGCTCCTATGAAAAACTGTTTTTT. Residues: CASSFSGGSYEKLFF.

This clone has just a few counts. This sequence joins TRBV4-3 and TRBJ1-5; D perhaps matches TRBD1 (6 bases). Germline CDR1 is LGHNA and CDR2 is YSLEER. V dropped 0 bases and J dropped 2 bases, with 17 bases sitting between them. The CDR3 has 18 residues. CDR3 region: CASSQDRQGKFGNQPQHF. The CDR3 DNA sequence: TGCGCCAGCAGCCAAGATCGTCAGGGGAAGTTCGGCAATCAGCCCCAGCATTTT.

This rearrangement joins TRBV2 to TRBJ2-5, with 10 bases that match TRBD2. Germline lookup yields CDR1 SNHLY and CDR2 FYNNEI. The CDR3 spans 16 residues. V was pared by 0 bases and J by 4 bases, with 5 bases of the junction left unmatched. The CDR3, as DNA: TGTGCCAGCAGTGAAGCACTAGCGGGATCCGGAGAGACCCAGTACTTC. Its protein is CASSEALAGSGETQYF.

In its sample, this clone was seen a few times. The chain links TRBV5-1 to TRBJ2-1, with 10 positions matching TRBD2. Losses at the gene ends were 0 bases for V and 3 bases for J; bases not matched to a gene: 6. The CDR3 loop spans 17 amino acids. In germline, CDR1 is SGHRS, CDR2 YFSETQ. Here the CDR3 DNA reads TGCGCCAGCAGCTTGGAGGCTAGCGGGGGCTACTACAATGAGCAGTTCTTC. Translating gives CASSLEASGGYYNEQFF.